The 12 T cell receptor beta chains below all came from one sample that was sequenced in a study of CD8 T cells in Susac syndrome. Random hexamers were used to reverse transcribe the RNA input (0.5 to 1 ug). TCRdb recomputed calls from the immunoSEQ multiplex PCR reads with MiXCR, one row per CDR3 protein. The profile shows around 150,000 distinct CDR3 sequences, 95% of them singletons. The source material was CD8+ T cells from PBMCs. Every receptor here comes from a human donor with Susac syndrome.

V gene TRBV24-1 combines with J gene TRBJ1-2, with 7 bases aligning to TRBD1. The CDR3 covers 14 residues. Per germline, CDR1 KGHDR and CDR2 SFDVKD. V gave up 7 bases and J gave up 5 bases; unmatched junction bases: 9. The CDR3 DNA reads as TGTGCCACCAGCTCGCGCGAGGGGGCGTATGGCTACACCTTC. It specifies CATSSREGAYGYTF.

This chain joins TRBV7-6 and TRBJ2-1; D not resolved. V lost 1 base and J 10 bases, leaving 8 bases between the germline ends. This CDR3 contains 12 residues. Looked up from germline, CDR1 is SGHVS and CDR2 is FNYEAQ. Here the CDR3 DNA reads TGTGCCAGCAGCTTAGTCTCGCGAGAGCAGTTCTTC. Encoded protein: CASSLVSREQFF. The variable domain in full, completed from reference TRBV7-6 and TRBJ2-1, reads GAGVSQSPRYKVTKRGQDVALRCDPISGHVSLYWYRQALGQGPEFLTYFNYEAQQDKSGLPNDRFSAERPEGSISTLTIQRTEQRDSAMYRCASSLVSREQFFGPGTRLTVL.

The chain carries TRBV10-1 and TRBJ2-7; no firm D call. This CDR3 comprises 15 residues. Per the germline V gene, CDR1 is WNHNN and CDR2 is SYGVQD (reference sequence). CDR3 in DNA: TGCGCTAAAACCGCCAGGAGCAGGTGTACCTACGAGCAGTACTTC. Protein product: CAKTARSRCTYEQYF.

The chain combines TRBV6-1 with TRBJ2-3, with 11 positions matching TRBD2. The trim removed 2 bases at V and 3 bases at J, leaving 4 bases unmatched. Germline V lookup: CDR1 MNHNS, CDR2 SASEGT. This CDR3 spans 16 amino acids. As DNA, the CDR3 is TGTGCCAGCAGTGAATTGGGACTAGCGGTTACAGATACGCAGTATTTT. The encoded protein is CASSELGLAVTDTQYF.

The V and J genes are TRBV4-1 and TRBJ2-7; 7 bases align to TRBD2. The CDR3 loop spans 15 amino acids. CDR1 and CDR2 from the germline V gene are MGHRA and YSYEKL. V dropped 1 base and J dropped 3; count of bases not matched to a gene: 6. CDR3 sequence: CASSQGGLAVYEQYF. The CDR3 nucleotides read TGCGCCAGCAGCCAAGGTGGGCTAGCGGTCTACGAGCAGTACTTC.

V is TRBV5-1 and J is TRBJ2-7; 12 bases are shared with TRBD2. The CDR3 consists of 15 residues. V dropped 2 bases and J dropped 6; count of bases not matched to a gene: 6. CDR1 and CDR2 (germline): SGHRS, YFSETQ. The CDR3 region has the DNA TGCGCCAGCAGCTTCATGACTAGCGGGAGACCCGAGCAGTACTTC. Protein: CASSFMTSGRPEQYF.

Written as DNA, the CDR3 is TGTGCCAGCAGCGTAGGAGGTAGCGGGTCCTTCTACGAGCAGTACTTC. Protein: CASSVGGSGSFYEQYF. The genes are TRBV9 and TRBJ2-7, with 7 bases matching TRBD2. Looked up from germline, CDR1 is SGDLS and CDR2 is YYNGEE. V was clipped by 0 bases and J by 3 bases; unmatched bases: 9. There are 16 residues in the CDR3.

V is TRBV27 and J is TRBJ2-1; 11 bases agree with TRBD2. This CDR3 contains 16 residues. In germline, CDR1 is MNHEY, CDR2 SMNVEV (reference sequence). Trimming at V came to 3 bases and at J to 4 bases, leaving 5 bases not matched to a gene. The CDR3 sequence: CASSFPLAGGYNEQFF. The CDR3 coding sequence is TGTGCCAGCAGTTTCCCCCTAGCGGGAGGATACAATGAGCAGTTCTTC.

The rearrangement links TRBV4-1 to TRBJ2-2; no clear D gene. Between the trimmed V and J ends, which lost 0 bases and 2 bases, there was a span of 10 bases. Looked up from germline, CDR1 is MGHRA and CDR2 is YSYEKL. This CDR3 contains 16 residues. CDR3 nucleotide sequence: TGCGCCAGCAGCCAAGATCCTGGCCTTAACACCGGGGAGCTGTTTTTT. Its translation: CASSQDPGLNTGELFF.

The CDR3 sequence is CATSEGGQETQYF. DNA for the CDR3: TGTGCCACCAGTGAGGGAGGGCAAGAGACCCAGTACTTC. This chain uses TRBV24-1 with TRBJ2-5, with 7 nucleotides matching TRBD2. In germline, CDR1 is KGHDR, CDR2 SFDVKD. Losses at the gene ends were 4 bases for V and 2 bases for J; bases not matched to a gene: 0. CDR3 length equals 13 residues.

This clonotype has only one observation. The chain employs TRBV6-5 and TRBJ2-1; D gene uncertain. Germline V lookup: CDR1 MNHEY, CDR2 SVGAGI. With 8 bases removed from V and 6 bases from J, the gap between germline ends came to 11 bases. The CDR3 has 12 residues. CDR3 bases: TGTGCCAGCCAGGACCAGACCAATGAGCAGTTCTTC. Protein: CASQDQTNEQFF.

J is TRBJ1-4 and V is TRBV4-1; 8 bases align to TRBD1. CDR3 size: 15 residues. After removal of 0 bases from V and 7 bases from J, the junction contained 4 bases not matched to a gene. CDR1 MGHRA and CDR2 YSYEKL come from the germline V gene. The chain's CDR3 is CASSQETGVTEKLFF. The DNA of the CDR3 is TGCGCCAGCAGCCAAGAGACAGGGGTTACTGAAAAACTGTTTTTT.